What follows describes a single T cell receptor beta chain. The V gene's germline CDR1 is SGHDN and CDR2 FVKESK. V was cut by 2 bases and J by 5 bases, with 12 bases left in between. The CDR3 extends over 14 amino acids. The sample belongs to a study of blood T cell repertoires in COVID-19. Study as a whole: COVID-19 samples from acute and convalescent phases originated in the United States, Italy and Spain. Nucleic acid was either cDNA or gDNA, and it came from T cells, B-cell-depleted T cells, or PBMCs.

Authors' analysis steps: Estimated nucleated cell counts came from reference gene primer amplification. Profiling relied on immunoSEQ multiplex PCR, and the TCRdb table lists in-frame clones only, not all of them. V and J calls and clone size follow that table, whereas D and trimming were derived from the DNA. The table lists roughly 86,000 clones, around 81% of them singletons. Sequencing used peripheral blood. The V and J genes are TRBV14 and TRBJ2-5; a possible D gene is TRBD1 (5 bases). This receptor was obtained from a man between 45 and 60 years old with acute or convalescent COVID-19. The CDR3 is CASSQFRVGETQYF. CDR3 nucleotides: TGTGCCAGCAGCCAATTCAGGGTTGGTGAGACCCAGTACTTC.